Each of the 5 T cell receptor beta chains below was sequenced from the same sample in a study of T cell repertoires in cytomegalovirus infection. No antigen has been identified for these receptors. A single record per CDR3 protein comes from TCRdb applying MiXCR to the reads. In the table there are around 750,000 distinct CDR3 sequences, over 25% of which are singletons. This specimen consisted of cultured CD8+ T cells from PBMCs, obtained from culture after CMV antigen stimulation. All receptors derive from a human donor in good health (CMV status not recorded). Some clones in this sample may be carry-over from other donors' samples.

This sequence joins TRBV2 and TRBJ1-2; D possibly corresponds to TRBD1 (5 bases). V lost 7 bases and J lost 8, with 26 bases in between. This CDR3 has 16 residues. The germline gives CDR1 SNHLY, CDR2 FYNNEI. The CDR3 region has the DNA TGTGCCAGCATCGGGGTCAGACTAAATCAGGGTTACGGCTACACCTTC. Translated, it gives CASIGVRLNQGYGYTF.

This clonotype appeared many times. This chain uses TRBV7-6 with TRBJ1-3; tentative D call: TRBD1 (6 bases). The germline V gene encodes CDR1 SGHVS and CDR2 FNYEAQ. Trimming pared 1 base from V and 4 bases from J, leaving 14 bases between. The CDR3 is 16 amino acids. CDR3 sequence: CASSLGTEGPGNTIYF. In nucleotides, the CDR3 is TGTGCCAGCAGCTTAGGGACAGAAGGACCGGGAAACACCATATATTTT.

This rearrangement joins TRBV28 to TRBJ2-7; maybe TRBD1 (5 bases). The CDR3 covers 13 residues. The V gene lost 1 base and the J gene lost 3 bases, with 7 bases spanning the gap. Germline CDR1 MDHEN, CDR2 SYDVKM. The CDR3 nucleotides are TGTGCCAGCAGTTTATTAGGGGACTACGAGCAGTACGTC. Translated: CASSLLGDYEQYV.

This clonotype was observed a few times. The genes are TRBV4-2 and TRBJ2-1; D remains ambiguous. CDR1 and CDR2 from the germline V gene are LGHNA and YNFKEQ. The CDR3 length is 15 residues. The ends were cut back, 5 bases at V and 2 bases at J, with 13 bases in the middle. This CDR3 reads CASSNAVSPYNEQFF. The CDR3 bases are TGTGCCAGCAGCAACGCCGTTAGCCCCTACAATGAGCAGTTCTTC.

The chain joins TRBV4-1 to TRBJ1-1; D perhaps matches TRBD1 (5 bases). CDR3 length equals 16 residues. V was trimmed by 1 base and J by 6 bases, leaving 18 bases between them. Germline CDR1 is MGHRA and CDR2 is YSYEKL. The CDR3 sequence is CASSQGGGVGEPEAFF. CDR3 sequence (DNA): TGCGCCAGCAGCCAAGGAGGAGGAGTAGGGGAGCCTGAAGCTTTCTTT.